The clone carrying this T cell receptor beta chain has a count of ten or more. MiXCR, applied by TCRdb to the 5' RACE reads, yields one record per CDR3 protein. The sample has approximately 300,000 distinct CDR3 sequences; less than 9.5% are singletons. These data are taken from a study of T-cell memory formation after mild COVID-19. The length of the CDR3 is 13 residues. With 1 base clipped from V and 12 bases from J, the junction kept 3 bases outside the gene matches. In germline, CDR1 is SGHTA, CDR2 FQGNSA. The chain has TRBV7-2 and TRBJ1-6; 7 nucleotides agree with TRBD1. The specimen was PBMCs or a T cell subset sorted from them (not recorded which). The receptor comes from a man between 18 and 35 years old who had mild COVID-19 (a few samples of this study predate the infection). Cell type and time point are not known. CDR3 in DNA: TGTGCCAGCAGCTTAGAACAGGGGCTACCCCTCCACTTT. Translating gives CASSLEQGLPLHF.